Following are 27 T cell receptor beta chains from one sample sequenced in a study of glioma-infiltrating T cells after dendritic cell vaccination. Assay: immunoSEQ multiplex PCR; the TCRdb copy retains only in-frame clones and omits some. The table lists over 55,000 clones, around 81% of them singletons, with roughly 8.2% in the top ten. Source: blood, taken before dendritic cell vaccination. The receptors shown here come from a human donor with glioblastoma.

This clone has a handful of counts. Compared with germline, one end of the junction differs, possibly owing to a read error. The chain carries TRBV4-3 and TRBJ1-2, with a weak D call TRBD1 (6 bases). Germline CDR1 reads LGHNA; CDR2 reads YSLEER. This CDR3 has 17 amino acids. The CDR3 DNA follows: TGCGCCAGCAGACAAGACATATCAGGGGTATCGAGCTATGGCTACACCTTC. Residues: CASRQDISGVSSYGYTF.

V gene TRBV29-1 combines with J gene TRBJ2-1; TRBD2 might be the D (6 bases). CDR3 length: 11 residues. Trimming cost V 3 bases and J 10 bases, with 10 bases left between them. Germline lookup yields CDR1 SQVTM and CDR2 ANQGSEA. CDR3 nucleotide sequence: TGCAGCGTTGACGGAGGGCTGGAGCAGTTCTTC. Translating it yields CSVDGGLEQFF.

This clone has a single count. This CDR3 reads CASSSPGLAETYNEQFF. CDR3 nucleotides: TGTGCCAGCAGCTCGCCGGGACTAGCGGAGACATACAATGAGCAGTTCTTC. The chain employs TRBV13 and TRBJ2-1; TRBD2 agrees at 11 bases. Germline V CDR1 and CDR2: PRHDT, FYEKMQ (reference sequence). V was clipped by 4 bases and J by 4 bases; unmatched bases: 9. This CDR3 comprises 17 residues.

V gene TRBV7-9 combines with J gene TRBJ1-3; TRBD1 might be the D (5 bases). The CDR3 covers 14 residues. Deletions cut 5 bases from V and 6 bases from J, with 14 bases between. The germline gives CDR1 SEHNR, CDR2 FQNEAQ (reference sequence). The DNA for the CDR3 is TGTGCCAGCAGCATCGCAGGGAGGGAAAACACCATATATTTT. It yields the protein CASSIAGRENTIYF. Together with reference TRBV7-9 and TRBJ1-3, the CDR3 gives the full variable domain: DTGVSQNPRHKITKRGQNVTFRCDPISEHNRLYWYRQTLGQGPEFLTYFQNEAQLEKSRLLSDRFSAERPKGSFSTLEIQRTEQGDSAMYLCASSIAGRENTIYFGEGSWLTVV.

The chain recombines TRBV7-8 with TRBJ1-6; TRBD1 might be the D (5 bases). This CDR3 region has 14 residues. Trimming stripped 2 bases from V and 8 bases from J, with 10 bases between. Germline CDR1 is SGHVS and CDR2 is FQNEAQ. Here the CDR3 reads CASSLSGLDSPLHF. CDR3 DNA: TGTGCCAGCAGCTTATCAGGGTTGGATTCACCCCTCCACTTT. The variable domain in full, completed from reference TRBV7-8 and TRBJ1-6, reads GAGVSQSPRYKVAKRGQDVALRCDPISGHVSLFWYQQALGQGPEFLTYFQNEAQLDKSGLPSDRFFAERPEGSVSTLKIQRTQQEDSAVYLCASSLSGLDSPLHFGNGTRLTVT.

The chain links TRBV30 to TRBJ1-3; D uncertain. CDR1 is GTSNPN and CDR2 is SVGIG in the germline V gene (reference sequence). The CDR3 runs 11 residues. V lost 2 bases and J lost 8, with 7 bases in between. The CDR3 DNA follows: TGTGCCTGGAGTAGTGGCTACACCATATATTTT. Translating it yields CAWSSGYTIYF.

The chain uses TRBV19 and TRBJ1-6; D possibly corresponds to TRBD1 (6 bases). CDR1 LNHDA and CDR2 SQIVND come from the germline V gene (reference sequence). The CDR3 covers 13 residues. The V end was cut by 6 bases, the J end by 7 bases, with 10 bases between. The CDR3 is CASRNRENSPLHF. CDR3 nucleotide sequence: TGTGCCAGTAGGAACAGGGAAAATTCACCCCTCCACTTT. Combining the CDR3 with reference TRBV19 and TRBJ1-6 gives the whole variable domain DGGITQSPKYLFRKEGQNVTLSCEQNLNHDAMYWYRQDPGQGLRLIYYSQIVNDFQKGDIAEGYSVSREKKESFPLTVTSAQKNPTAFYLCASRNRENSPLHFGNGTRLTVT.

The rearrangement links TRBV4-2 to TRBJ2-7, with D perhaps TRBD1 (6 bases). Trimming shortened V by 0 bases and J by 1 base, and 10 bases separated the two germline ends. Germline V lookup: CDR1 LGHNA, CDR2 YNFKEQ. This CDR3 region has 15 residues. CDR3 residues: CASSQEDRESYEQYF. Here the CDR3 DNA reads TGTGCCAGCAGCCAAGAGGACAGAGAGTCCTACGAGCAGTACTTC.

This clone occurred once. V usage is TRBV25-1 and J usage is TRBJ1-1; D is perhaps TRBD1 (5 bases). V lost 0 bases and J 2 bases, leaving 13 bases between the germline ends. There are 16 residues in the CDR3. Per the germline V gene, CDR1 is MGHDK and CDR2 is SYGVNS. The CDR3 DNA reads TGTGCCAGCAGTGAATACGCTGGCAGGGTTAACACTGAAGCTTTCTTT. Protein product: CASSEYAGRVNTEAFF.

The J gene is TRBJ2-3, the V gene TRBV4-2, with a weak D call TRBD2 (6 bases). The germline gives CDR1 LGHNA, CDR2 YNFKEQ. The CDR3 loop spans 19 amino acids. V was cut by 0 bases and J by 4 bases, with 23 bases left in between. The chain's CDR3 is CASSQDSREGTLGADTQYF. The CDR3 nucleotides read TGTGCCAGCAGCCAAGATTCCCGAGAAGGGACTCTGGGAGCAGATACGCAGTATTTT.

This clone was observed once. The rearrangement uses TRBV7-2 and TRBJ1-5; 8 bases align to TRBD1. CDR1 SGHTA and CDR2 FQGNSA come from the germline V gene. The V gene end was trimmed by 3 bases and the J gene end by 2 bases; junction bases not matched to a gene: 0. The CDR3 length is 14 residues. CDR3 in amino acids: CASSLTGGNQPQHF. DNA of the CDR3: TGTGCCAGCAGCTTGACAGGGGGCAATCAGCCCCAGCATTTT.

This sequence joins TRBV5-1 and TRBJ2-3; tentative D call: TRBD2 (6 bases). Germline V lookup: CDR1 SGHRS, CDR2 YFSETQ. The CDR3 sequence is 15 residues long. The V end lost 6 bases, the J end lost 1 base, and 15 bases lay between the germline ends. The CDR3 loop reads CASIQTGGGTDTQYF. The DNA of the CDR3 is TGCGCCAGCATACAAACAGGAGGGGGCACAGATACGCAGTATTTT. The variable domain in full, with the rest retrieved from reference TRBV5-1 and TRBJ2-3, is KAGVTQTPRYLIKTRGQQVTLSCSPISGHRSVSWYQQTPGQGLQFLFEYFSETQRNKGNFPGRFSGRQFSNSRSEMNVSTLELGDSALYLCASIQTGGGTDTQYFGPGTRLTVL.

The chain joins TRBV7-2 to TRBJ2-1; 10 nucleotides line up with TRBD2. The V segment lost 1 base and the J segment 9 bases; nucleotides outside the gene matches: 6. This CDR3 is built from 15 residues. The germline gives CDR1 SGHTA, CDR2 FQGNSA. The DNA of the CDR3 is TGTGCCAGCAGCTTAGAGCTAGCGGGGGCCGGTGAGCAGTTCTTC. Translated: CASSLELAGAGEQFF.

This chain uses TRBV7-2 with TRBJ2-1; 9 bases agree with TRBD1. Germline V gene data show CDR1 as SGHTA and CDR2 as FQGNSA. V shed 2 bases, J shed 12 bases, and the junction held 17 bases outside the gene matches. The CDR3 runs to 17 residues. CDR3 sequence (DNA): TGTGCCAGCAGCTTACCCGAACCCACCGGGACAGGGCAGGCGCAGTTCTTC. This codes for CASSLPEPTGTGQAQFF. Full variable domain (missing parts from reference TRBV7-2 and TRBJ2-1): GAGVSQSPSNKVTEKGKDVELRCDPISGHTALYWYRQSLGQGLEFLIYFQGNSAPDKSGLPSDRFSAERTGGSVSTLTIQRTQQEDSAVYLCASSLPEPTGTGQAQFFGPGTRLTVL.

The rearrangement joins TRBV15 to TRBJ1-2; 7 bases agree with TRBD1. Germline V gives CDR1 LNHNV, CDR2 YYDKDF (reference sequence). The CDR3 is made up of 17 amino acids. J gave up 4 bases and V 4 bases, and 15 bases lay outside the gene matches. CDR3 loop: CATSTRTGSEGTYGYTF. The CDR3 region has the DNA TGTGCCACCAGCACCCGGACAGGATCGGAGGGTACCTATGGCTACACCTTC.

The chain links TRBV4-1 to TRBJ2-7; D gene uncertain. The CDR3 length is 13 residues. Looked up from germline, CDR1 is MGHRA and CDR2 is YSYEKL. Trimming shortened V by 10 bases and J by 0 bases, and 13 bases separated the two germline ends. This chain's CDR3 is CANQEGYSYEQYF. The CDR3 nucleotides read TGCGCCAACCAGGAAGGCTACTCCTACGAGCAGTACTTC.

The gene calls are TRBV7-2 and TRBJ2-7, with 9 bases lining up with TRBD1. The J segment lost 3 bases and the V segment lost 4 bases, leaving 13 bases of the junction unmatched. The length of the CDR3 is 17 residues. Looked up from germline, CDR1 is SGHTA and CDR2 is FQGNSA. The CDR3 reads CASSWGPTGGLGYEQYF. The CDR3 region has the DNA TGTGCCAGCAGCTGGGGTCCTACAGGGGGCTTAGGCTACGAGCAGTACTTC.

The chain couples TRBV19 to TRBJ2-3, with 9 bases matching TRBD2. The V gene's germline CDR1 is LNHDA and CDR2 SQIVND (reference sequence). V lost 1 base, J lost 2 bases, and 4 bases stayed unmatched. CDR3 length: 16 residues. CDR3 loop: CASSIGLAGITDTQYF. The CDR3 DNA sequence: TGTGCCAGTAGTATAGGCCTAGCGGGGATCACAGATACGCAGTATTTT.

V usage is TRBV5-4 and J usage is TRBJ2-7; possibly TRBD1 for D (5 bases). The length of the CDR3 is 13 residues. The V end lost 0 bases, the J end lost 5 bases, and 9 bases lay between the germline ends. CDR1 SGHNT and CDR2 YYREEE come from the germline V gene (reference sequence). The CDR3 DNA reads TGTGCCAGCAGCTTGGCAGGGTACAACGAGCAGTACTTC. This translates into CASSLAGYNEQYF.

The chain combines TRBV12-5 with TRBJ1-2, with D uncertain. V dropped 3 bases and J dropped 0 bases, with 2 bases sitting between them. CDR1 is LGHNT and CDR2 is FRNRAP in the germline V gene. This CDR3 has 12 residues. CDR3 coding DNA: TGTGCTAGTGGTTTTACTAACTATGGCTACACCTTC. This translates into CASGFTNYGYTF.

The chain uses TRBV12-5 and TRBJ2-1, with TRBD2 matching over 8 bases. Germline V gene sequence: CDR1 LGHNT, CDR2 FRNRAP. V lost 7 bases and J lost 5; bases outside the gene matches: 4. CDR3 length equals 13 residues. The CDR3 spells CASAGGANNEQFF. CDR3 coding DNA: TGTGCTAGTGCCGGGGGGGCCAACAATGAGCAGTTCTTC. Full variable domain (remainder filled in from reference TRBV12-5 and TRBJ2-1): DARVTQTPRHKVTEMGQEVTMRCQPILGHNTVFWYRQTMMQGLELLAYFRNRAPLDDSGMPKDRFSAEMPDATLATLKIQPSEPRDSAVYFCASAGGANNEQFFGPGTRLTVL.

This chain links TRBV11-2 with TRBJ1-2, with D perhaps matching TRBD1 (6 bases). This CDR3 region has 12 residues. Trimming removed 5 bases from V and 8 bases from J, with 12 bases in between. From germline, CDR1 is SGHAT and CDR2 FQNNGV. The CDR3: CASSTTGFGYTF. CDR3 sequence (DNA): TGTGCCAGCAGCACAACAGGGTTCGGCTACACCTTC.

In its sample, this clone was seen a few times. V is TRBV6-4 and J is TRBJ1-1; TRBD1 matches 9 bases. CDR1 MRHNA and CDR2 SNTAGT come from the germline V gene. V lost 5 bases to trimming and J lost 4 bases; unmatched junction nucleotides: 8. The CDR3 length is 15 residues. Here the CDR3 reads CASSRTGDGGTEAFF. The CDR3 DNA follows: TGTGCCAGCAGTAGGACAGGGGATGGAGGCACTGAAGCTTTCTTT.

The CDR3 is CASGGGQETQYF. The DNA of the CDR3 is TGTGCCAGCGGGGGGGGTCAAGAGACCCAGTACTTC. The chain combines TRBV2 with TRBJ2-5; 7 bases align to TRBD2. This CDR3 has 12 residues. J lost 2 bases, V lost 8 bases, and 2 bases had no gene match. The V gene's germline CDR1 is SNHLY and CDR2 FYNNEI.

Worth noting for this clone: An end of the junction does not agree with germline; a read error may underlie this. The sample carries other DNA sequences with the same CDR3. The chain recombines TRBV5-4 with TRBJ1-1, with 8 bases fitting TRBD1. This CDR3 has 15 amino acids. Germline CDR1 is SGHNT and CDR2 is YYREEE (reference sequence). Written as DNA, the CDR3 is TGTGCCAGCAGCCCAACGCGGGACAGGAACACTGAAGCTTTCTTC. Translating gives CASSPTRDRNTEAFF.

The chain has TRBV19 and TRBJ2-2, with 10 nucleotides matching TRBD1. The germline V gene has CDR1 LNHDA and CDR2 SQIVND (reference sequence). The V and J ends lost 6 bases and 5 bases, in that order; junction bases with no gene match: 9. The CDR3 extends over 16 amino acids. The CDR3 DNA reads as TGTGCCAGTAGAGACTCGGGACAGGGGCGGACCGGGGAGCTGTTTTTT. It yields the protein CASRDSGQGRTGELFF. Full variable domain (outside the CDR3, taken from reference TRBV19 and TRBJ2-2): DGGITQSPKYLFRKEGQNVTLSCEQNLNHDAMYWYRQDPGQGLRLIYYSQIVNDFQKGDIAEGYSVSREKKESFPLTVTSAQKNPTAFYLCASRDSGQGRTGELFFGEGSRLTVL.

There are a few counts of this clone. The chain is built from TRBV6-6 and TRBJ1-5; 7 nucleotides match TRBD1. CDR3 length: 16 residues. Per the germline V gene, CDR1 is MNHNY and CDR2 is SVGAGI (reference sequence). V trimming: 5 bases; J trimming: 3 bases; junction bases outside the gene matches: 10. The CDR3 DNA follows: TGTGCCAGCAGTCGGGACAGCCAGCTTACCAATCAGCCCCAGCATTTT. Its translation: CASSRDSQLTNQPQHF.